Listed below are T cell receptor beta chains from one sample, sequenced in a study of T cell responses to AZD1222 COVID-19 vaccine. The assay was immunoSEQ multiplex PCR, and TCRdb's table has in-frame clones only and misses some. The repertoire includes more than 70,000 clones, approximately 90% of them detected once, and around 30% sits in the top ten. Sample: peripheral blood, taken 28 days after the second AZD1222 dose. The origin of the receptors is an adult who received the AZD1222 COVID-19 vaccine. The CDR3 runs from the conserved cysteine through the conserved F or W. A D gene is named only where the DNA matches it firmly. Size is omitted from some rows. Given values are once, few, many or a class for expanded clones.

>TRBJ1-4|TRBV5-1|NA|TRBD1
TGCGCCAGCAGCCCCAACCCGGGACAGGGGGCGCGGGGCGAAAAACTGTTTTTT
CASSPNPGQGARGEKLFF
>TRBJ2-5|TRBV27|once|NA
TGTGCCAGCAGGCAAGACCCCGCTATAAAAGAGACCCAGTACTTC
CASRQDPAIKETQYF
>TRBJ1-3|TRBV28|NA|TRBD1
TGTGCCAGCAGTAGGGGTGGAGGGGGCTCATACACCATATATTTT
CASSRGGGGSYTIYF
>TRBJ2-5|TRBV6-4|NA|NA
TGTGCCAGCAGTGACCTCTCTAGCGCCAGCGGAGAGACCCAGTACTTC
CASSDLSSASGETQYF
>TRBJ1-1|TRBV3-1/TRBV3-2|NA|NA
TGTGCCAGCAGCCCTACGACAGACACTGAAGCTTTCTTT
CASSPTTDTEAFF
>TRBJ1-4|TRBV27|NA|NA
TGTGCCAGCAGTTTATCGAGGGTTAATGAAAAACTGTTTTTT
CASSLSRVNEKLFF
>TRBJ2-2|TRBV18|NA|TRBD1
TGTGCCAGCTCACCTCGGGGACAGAGGGACACCGGGGAGCTGTTTTTT
CASSPRGQRDTGELFF
>TRBJ1-2|TRBV10-3|NA|TRBD1
TGTGCCATCAGTGAGTCGGGTGGGACAGGAGACAACTATGGCTACACCTTC
CAISESGGTGDNYGYTF
>TRBJ2-7|TRBV7-2|NA|TRBD2
TGTGCCAGCAGCTCCCGGACTAGCGGGAGGGCCAGAGGGCAGTACTTC
CASSSRTSGRARGQYF
>TRBJ1-2|TRBV6-2/TRBV6-3|NA|TRBD1
TGTGCCAGCAGTTGGGACAGGGGCGGAATAAGCTACACCTTC
CASSWDRGGISYTF
>TRBJ1-5|TRBV2|NA|TRBD1
TGTGCCAGCAGCCCGGGACAGAATAACCAGCCCCAGCATTTT
CASSPGQNNQPQHF
>TRBJ2-1|TRBV6-5|NA|TRBD2
TGTGCCAGCAGTTACTCGGCTAGCGGATACAATGAGCAGTTCTTC
CASSYSASGYNEQFF
>TRBJ2-3|TRBV7-2|NA|TRBD1
TGTGCCGGGGACAGTACTAGCACAGATACGCAGTATTTT
CAGDSTSTDTQYF
>TRBJ2-5|TRBV7-9|NA|NA
TGTGCCAGCAGCCTAAGGGACCAAGAGACCCAGTACTTC
CASSLRDQETQYF
>TRBJ1-3|TRBV6-5|once|TRBD1
TGTGCCAGCAGTTACACCCGACCGGGACAGGGAAACACCATATATTTT
CASSYTRPGQGNTIYF
>TRBJ2-1|TRBV5-1|NA|TRBD1
TGCGCCAGCAGCACGGGGACAGCCAGCTCCTACAATGAGCAGTTCTTC
CASSTGTASSYNEQFF
>TRBJ2-1|TRBV7-2|NA|NA
TGTGCCAGCAGCGCGGCCGGACAGCCCTACAATGAGCAGTTCTTC
CASSAAGQPYNEQFF
>TRBJ1-3|TRBV28|once|NA
TGTGCCAGCAGACCAGTGGGCAGCTCTGGAAACACCATATATTTT
CASRPVGSSGNTIYF
>TRBJ2-6|TRBV19|NA|TRBD1
TGTGCCAGTAGTATGGGGGGACAGGGAAGGACTGGGGCCAACGTCCTGACTTTC
CASSMGGQGRTGANVLTF
>TRBJ1-2|TRBV2|NA|TRBD1
TGTGCCAGCAGTGGGGGGACAGACTATGGCTACACCTTC
CASSGGTDYGYTF
>TRBJ2-1|TRBV5-4|NA|TRBD1
TGTGCCAGCAGCGCACCCCGGGACAGCTCCTACAATGAGCAGTTCTTC
CASSAPRDSSYNEQFF
>TRBJ2-1|TRBV7-6|NA|NA
TGTGCCAGCAGCTTAAGAGGCCCAGGGATACTTAATGAGCAGTTCTTC
CASSLRGPGILNEQFF
>TRBJ2-7|TRBV28|NA|TRBD2
TGTGCCAGCAGGGTTCAGACTAGCGGGAGCCCCTACGAGCAGTACTTC
CASRVQTSGSPYEQYF
>TRBJ2-3|TRBV9|NA|TRBD2
TGTGCCAGCAGCGTAGGACTAGCGCTCTCCACAGATACGCAGTATTTT
CASSVGLALSTDTQYF
>TRBJ1-2|TRBV28|NA|TRBD1
TGTGCCAGCAGTCCAATGGACAGGGGGTTCCTTGGCTACACCTTC
CASSPMDRGFLGYTF
>TRBJ1-5|TRBV10-1|NA|NA
TGCGCCATGGTCAAACAGCCCCAGCATTTT
CAMVKQPQHF
>TRBJ2-1|TRBV28|once|TRBD2
TGTGCCAGCAGTGAGACGGGACTAGGCTCCTACAATGAGCAGTTCTTC
CASSETGLGSYNEQFF
>TRBJ2-7|TRBV24-1|NA|TRBD1
TGTGCCACCAGTGATACAGGACAGGGGGACGAGCAGTACTTC
CATSDTGQGDEQYF
>TRBJ2-3|TRBV4-2|NA|TRBD1
TGTGCCAGCAGCCAAGATCGAGAGACAGGGGGTTTATTCGATACGCAGTATTTT
CASSQDRETGGLFDTQYF